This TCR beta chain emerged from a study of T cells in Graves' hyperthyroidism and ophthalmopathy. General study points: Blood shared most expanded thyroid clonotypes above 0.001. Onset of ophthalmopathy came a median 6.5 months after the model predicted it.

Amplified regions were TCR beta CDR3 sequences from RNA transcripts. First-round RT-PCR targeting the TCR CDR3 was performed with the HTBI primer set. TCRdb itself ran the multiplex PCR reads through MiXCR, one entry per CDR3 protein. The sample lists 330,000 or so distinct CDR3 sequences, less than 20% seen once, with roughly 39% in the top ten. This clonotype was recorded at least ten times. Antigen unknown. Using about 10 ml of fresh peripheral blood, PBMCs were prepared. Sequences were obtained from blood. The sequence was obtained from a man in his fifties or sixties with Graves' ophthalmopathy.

As DNA, the CDR3 is TGTGCCAGCAGCCAAGGACACTTATCCTACGAGCAGTACTTC. Protein: CASSQGHLSYEQYF. The chain links TRBV14 to TRBJ2-7; D ambiguous. This CDR3 is 14 amino acids long. The V end lost 1 base, the J end lost 1 base, and 8 bases lay between the germline ends. Germline values: CDR1 SGHDN, CDR2 FVKESK.